This T cell receptor beta chain is from a study of blood T cell repertoires in COVID-19. Sequencing used immunoSEQ multiplex PCR; TCRdb keeps in-frame clones, though not all of them. The sample lists about 410,000 clones, over 75% occurring once. V lost 4 bases, J lost 4 bases, and 8 bases stayed unmatched. CDR3 length equals 15 residues. In germline, CDR1 is MNHEY, CDR2 SMNVEV (reference sequence). The rearrangement links TRBV27 to TRBJ2-7; TRBD1 aligns across 9 bases. The sample comprised peripheral blood. The sequence came from a woman between 40 and 50 years old with COVID-19, enrolled during active disease. CDR3 sequence reads: CASSSVGTGLYEQYF. The DNA of the CDR3 is TGTGCCAGCAGTTCGGTGGGGACAGGGCTGTACGAGCAGTACTTC.